The rows below give T cell receptor beta chains drawn from one sample of a study of T cells in Graves' hyperthyroidism and ophthalmopathy. TCRdb called the multiplex PCR reads again in MiXCR, with one record for every CDR3 protein. The sample lists under 400,000 distinct CDR3 sequences, about 13% seen once, with roughly 9.2% in the top ten. Material for sequencing was blood. The receptor source for this set is a woman aged 18-29 years with Graves' hyperthyroidism. The CDR3 runs from the conserved cysteine through the conserved F or W. The order of the fields is D gene, V gene, CDR3 protein. The D gene is left open where the match is weak.

. TRBV18 CASSPKRPGAYNEQFF
TRBD2 TRBV5-1 CASSLTSGGSSTGELFF
. TRBV7-2 CASSLTPGVGEKLFF
. TRBV6-2/TRBV6-3 CASSYDSYGYTF
. TRBV28 CASSYPLIIPDTQYF
. TRBV6-1 CAARGVGRNNEQFF
. TRBV7-2 CASSSRRGNTGELFF
TRBD2 TRBV14 CASSQAGSGNQETQYF
. TRBV7-8 CASSLEAGPGVSPLHF
. TRBV6-1 CASSHHRLEQYF
TRBD1 TRBV5-1 CASSWDSSTDTQYF
. TRBV20-1 CSAREQSSGNTIYF
. TRBV11-3 CASSPGPWETQYF
. TRBV3-1 CASSQDYYGYTF
. TRBV6-1 CASSEGHSNSPLHF
. TRBV18 CASSPGTGFNGELFF
. TRBV6-1 CASSARHARSYNSPLHF
. TRBV4-3 CASSQGPDIGETQYF
. TRBV6-1 CASTRGGLGTEAFF
TRBD1 TRBV7-8 CASSLDPARQGSTSPLHF
. TRBV9 CASSVGHLNSPLHF
. TRBV7-2 CASSHYLSAYEQYF
TRBD2 TRBV20-1 CSASGSGRSHEQYF
. TRBV19 CASSPTWGTDTQYF
. TRBV19 CASSIKHREQFF
. TRBV12-5 CASGLNNLGGYTF
TRBD1 TRBV12-3/TRBV12-4 CASSSRDRGRGTQYF